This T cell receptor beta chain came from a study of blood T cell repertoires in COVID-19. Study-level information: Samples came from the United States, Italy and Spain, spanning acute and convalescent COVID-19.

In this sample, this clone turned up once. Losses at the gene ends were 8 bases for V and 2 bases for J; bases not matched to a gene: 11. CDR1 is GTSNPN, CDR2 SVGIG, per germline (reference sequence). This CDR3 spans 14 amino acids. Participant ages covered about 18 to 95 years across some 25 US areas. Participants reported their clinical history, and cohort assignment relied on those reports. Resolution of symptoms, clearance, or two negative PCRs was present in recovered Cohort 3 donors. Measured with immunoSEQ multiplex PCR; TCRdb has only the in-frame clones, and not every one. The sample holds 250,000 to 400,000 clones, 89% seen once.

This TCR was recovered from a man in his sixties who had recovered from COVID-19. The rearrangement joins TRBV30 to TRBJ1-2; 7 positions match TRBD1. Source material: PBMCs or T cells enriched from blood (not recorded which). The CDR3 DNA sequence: TGTGCCGCTCCAAAAGGGGGCGCAAACTATGGCTACACCTTC. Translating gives CAAPKGGANYGYTF.